The rows below give T cell receptor beta chains drawn from one sample of a study of cytomegalovirus exposure and HLA in healthy donors. Sequencing was performed with immunoSEQ multiplex PCR; in TCRdb, only in-frame clones are kept and a portion is missing. The sample holds approximately 100,000 clones; 73% are singletons and the top ten take roughly 8%. Sequencing was done on a sample of PBMCs. The receptors were gathered from a man aged 35 to 55 in good health and CMV-seronegative. Each CDR3 is given with its conserved first and last residue. Each record gives: clone size, D gene, V gene, J gene, CDR3 DNA, CDR3 protein. A D gene is named only where the DNA matches it firmly. Not all rows give a size; the values are once, few, many and, for expanded clones, a class.

size: .; D: .; V: TRBV18; J: TRBJ1-6; DNA: TGTGCCAGCTCACCTAAGCGACAGGAGGATTCACCCCTCCACTTT; CDR3: CASSPKRQEDSPLHF
size: .; D: .; V: TRBV4-2; J: TRBJ2-3; DNA: TGTGCCAGCAGCCTCGAGGACTACCCAGATACGCAGTATTTT; CDR3: CASSLEDYPDTQYF
size: .; D: .; V: TRBV9; J: TRBJ2-1; DNA: TGTGCCAGCAGCGTAGGGGGCGGGGGCCTCTACAATGAGCAGTTCTTC; CDR3: CASSVGGGGLYNEQFF
size: few; D: .; V: TRBV6-6; J: TRBJ1-5; DNA: TGTGCCAGCAGTCCGCGAAGACAGGGCAATCAGCCCCAGCATTTT; CDR3: CASSPRRQGNQPQHF
size: .; D: TRBD1; V: TRBV6-5; J: TRBJ1-2; DNA: TGTGCCAGCAGTTACTCGTACAGGGGCTATGGCTACACCTTC; CDR3: CASSYSYRGYGYTF
size: once; D: TRBD1; V: TRBV28; J: TRBJ1-2; DNA: TGTGCCAGCAGCCGACCCGGGACAGGTGGAACTAACTATGGCTACACCTTC; CDR3: CASSRPGTGGTNYGYTF
size: once; D: .; V: TRBV7-2; J: TRBJ1-2; DNA: TGTGCCAGCAGCCCCGGACAATACTATGGCTACACCTTC; CDR3: CASSPGQYYGYTF
size: once; D: TRBD2; V: TRBV4-3; J: TRBJ2-3; DNA: TGCGCCAGCAGCCAAGGACTAGCGGGCACAGATACGCAGTATTTT; CDR3: CASSQGLAGTDTQYF
size: .; D: .; V: TRBV27; J: TRBJ2-3; DNA: TGTGCCAGCAGTTTTTCGGAGACAGCGCAGTATTTT; CDR3: CASSFSETAQYF
size: .; D: .; V: TRBV7-3; J: TRBJ2-7; DNA: TGTGCCAGCAGCTTAATGGCAGGGACCTACGAGCAGTACTTC; CDR3: CASSLMAGTYEQYF
size: .; D: .; V: TRBV14; J: TRBJ1-1; DNA: TGTGCCAGCAGCCCCCCAGGGGCCAACACTGAAGCTTTCTTT; CDR3: CASSPPGANTEAFF
size: .; D: TRBD2; V: TRBV4-2; J: TRBJ2-3; DNA: TGTGCCAGCAGCCGCGACCTTGCGTCCGGGGGGTCGCCTGTGGTCACAGATACGCAGTATTTT; CDR3: CASSRDLASGGSPVVTDTQYF
size: .; D: .; V: TRBV19; J: TRBJ2-7; DNA: TGTGCCAGCCGATTCGCAAGTAGGGGTAGCTCCTACGAGCAGTACTTC; CDR3: CASRFASRGSSYEQYF
size: .; D: .; V: TRBV9; J: TRBJ2-2; DNA: TGTGCCAGCAGCCCACAACCGAACACCGGGGAGCTGTTTTTT; CDR3: CASSPQPNTGELFF
size: .; D: .; V: TRBV19; J: TRBJ1-2; DNA: TGTGCCAGTAGTCCGAGGTCGGGCTATGGCTACACCTTC; CDR3: CASSPRSGYGYTF
size: .; D: .; V: TRBV4-3; J: TRBJ1-1; DNA: TGCGCCAGCAGCCAAGTTCGTAACGGGGACACTGAAGCTTTCTTT; CDR3: CASSQVRNGDTEAFF
size: .; D: .; V: TRBV29-1; J: TRBJ1-3; DNA: TGCAGCGCCGGTGACAGCGACAGAAACACCATATATTTT; CDR3: CSAGDSDRNTIYF
size: .; D: .; V: TRBV5-1; J: TRBJ1-4; DNA: TGCGCCAGCAGCTTCAGTCGGGCTAATGAAAAACTGTTTTTT; CDR3: CASSFSRANEKLFF
size: .; D: TRBD1; V: TRBV7-9; J: TRBJ2-2; DNA: TGTGCCAGCAGTCCTACCGGGACAGGGGTTAATAAGAACACCGGGGAGCTGTTTTTT; CDR3: CASSPTGTGVNKNTGELFF
size: .; D: TRBD1; V: TRBV9; J: TRBJ2-7; DNA: TGTGCCAGCAGCCCGCAGGGACAGGGGTGGTTGCACGAGCAGTACTTC; CDR3: CASSPQGQGWLHEQYF
size: .; D: TRBD1; V: TRBV29-1; J: TRBJ1-5; DNA: TGCAGCGTTGTGACAGGGGGCCAGCCCCAGCATTTT; CDR3: CSVVTGGQPQHF
size: .; D: .; V: TRBV18; J: TRBJ2-7; DNA: TGTGCCAGCTCACCAATCGCGGCGTACGAGCAGTACTTC; CDR3: CASSPIAAYEQYF